The T cell receptor (beta chain) under discussion was sequenced for a study of CD8 T cells in Susac syndrome. The study's findings and limits: Peak Susac CD8+ clonal expansion occurred in TEMRA cells and active patients. About 16 Susac-specific public clones were found in total CD8+ repertoires and five or six in CD8+ TEMRA repertoires.

RNA amounts of roughly 0.45 to 1 ug underwent reverse transcription with random hexamers. Amplification of TCR beta CDR3 across 54 Vbeta and 13 Jbeta was performed with immunoSEQ multiplex PCR. MiXCR, applied by TCRdb to the immunoSEQ multiplex PCR reads, yields one record per CDR3 protein. The profile shows roughly 100,000 distinct CDR3 sequences, approximately 96% of them singletons. V dropped 0 bases and J dropped 4; count of bases not matched to a gene: 5. This CDR3 spans 15 amino acids. Germline loops: CDR1 GTSNPN, CDR2 SVGIG (reference sequence). The T cells that were sequenced for TCR beta were CD8+ and CD4+ cells from blood. This clonotype came up once. Its antigen is unknown.

This TCR derives from a human donor with Susac syndrome. Sequenced material: CD8+ T cells from PBMCs. The chain links TRBV30 to TRBJ2-7; 11 nucleotides line up with TRBD2. CDR3 nucleotide sequence: TGTGCCTGGAGTGTACGACTAGCGGGGCGGTACGAGCAGTACTTC. This translates into CAWSVRLAGRYEQYF.